The clone carrying this T cell receptor beta chain was detected many times. Its antigen is undetermined. Germline CDR1 PRHDT, CDR2 FYEKMQ (reference sequence). The trim removed 8 bases at V and 4 bases at J, leaving 9 bases unmatched. This CDR3 spans 14 amino acids. This specimen belongs to a study of human T cells and chemical hapten exposure. In the study overall: Small pooled library volume differences chiefly drove per-sample TCR yield variation.

Findings and caveats of the study: Among TCRs, those above 1 in 1000 frequency were unaffected by DPC sensitization. Having alopecia, donors may respond immunologically unlike healthy people.

Single cDNA molecules in the library carried unique molecular identifiers attached during preparation. TCRdb reanalysed the RACE reads using MiXCR and keeps one entry per CDR3 protein. The repertoire holds 95,000 or so distinct CDR3 sequences, with over 9.5% as singletons. Sample time point: patch test 1, 2 weeks after DPC sensitization. Treatment meaning: therapeutic diphenylcyclopropenone sensitization with weekly scalp DPC. The sequenced sample was whole blood, obtained in connection with sensitization to the hapten diphenylcyclopropenone (DPC). The V and J genes are TRBV13 and TRBJ2-7; the match to TRBD2 covers 9 bases. This receptor was taken from a man aged 40-50 years with alopecia areata. Some clones in this sample may be carry-over from other donors' samples. CDR3 protein: CASSFSGRVYEQYV. The DNA of the CDR3 is TGTGCCAGCTCATTTAGCGGGAGAGTTTACGAGCAGTACGTC.